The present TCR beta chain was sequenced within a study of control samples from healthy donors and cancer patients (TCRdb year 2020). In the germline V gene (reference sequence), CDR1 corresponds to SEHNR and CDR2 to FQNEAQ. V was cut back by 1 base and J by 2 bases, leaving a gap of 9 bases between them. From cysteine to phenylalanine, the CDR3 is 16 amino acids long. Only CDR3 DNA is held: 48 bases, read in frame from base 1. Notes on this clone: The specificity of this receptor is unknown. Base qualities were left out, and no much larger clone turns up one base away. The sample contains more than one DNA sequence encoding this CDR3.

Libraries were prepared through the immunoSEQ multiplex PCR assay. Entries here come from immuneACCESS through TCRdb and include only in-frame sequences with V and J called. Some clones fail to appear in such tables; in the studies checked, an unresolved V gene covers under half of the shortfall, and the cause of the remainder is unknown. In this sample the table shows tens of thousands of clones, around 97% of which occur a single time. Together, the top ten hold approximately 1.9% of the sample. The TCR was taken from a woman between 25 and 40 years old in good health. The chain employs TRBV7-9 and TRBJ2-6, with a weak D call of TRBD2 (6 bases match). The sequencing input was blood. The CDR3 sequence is CASSLVGGTGANVLTF. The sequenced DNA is TGTGCCAGCAGCTTAGTTGGGGGGACTGGGGCCAACGTCCTGACTTTC.